This T cell receptor beta chain derives from a study of blood T cell repertoires in COVID-19. Study-level information: There were acute and convalescent COVID-19 samples, and they came from the United States, Italy and Spain. PBMCs, B-cell-depleted T cells, or T cells provided the cDNA or gDNA that made up the material.

The V and J ends lost 7 bases and 5 bases, in that order; junction bases with no gene match: 10. Germline loops: CDR1 SQVTM, CDR2 ANQGSEA. CDR3 length: 14 amino acids. TCRdb's table, derived via immunoSEQ multiplex PCR, lists solely in-frame clones and lacks some. The table has around 140,000 clones, approximately 84% seen once; the top ten hold about a sixth. This clonotype originated in a woman of 80 years or more with acute or convalescent COVID-19. The V and J genes are TRBV29-1 and TRBJ1-1, with 10 nucleotides matching TRBD1. Specimen: peripheral blood. CDR3: CSATRTGGFTEAFF. The CDR3 nucleotides read TGCAGCGCGACTCGGACAGGGGGATTTACTGAAGCTTTCTTT.